This T cell receptor (beta chain) originates from a study of blood T cell repertoires in COVID-19. The overall study: Collection of acute and convalescent COVID-19 samples took place in the United States, Italy and Spain. T cells, B-cell-depleted T cells, or PBMCs supplied cDNA or gDNA.

Germline CDR1 and CDR2: MNHEY and SVGEGT. The CDR3 loop spans 17 amino acids. V was pared by 0 bases and J by 1 base, with 13 bases between. Authors' data handling: For nucleated cells, counts were estimated from reference gene primer amplification. TCRdb keeps only in-frame clones here, not all; method: immunoSEQ multiplex PCR. V, J and clone size derive from that table, while D and trimming were established from the DNA sequence. This sample has 70,000 to 100,000 clones, with around three quarters found just once. This clone was observed a handful of times. The sequence derives from a woman aged 55-69 years in a cohort sampled during active or convalescent COVID-19. This chain uses TRBV6-2 or TRBV6-3 with TRBJ1-5; D is possibly TRBD1 (5 bases). The sample was peripheral blood. CDR3 sequence (DNA): TGTGCCAGCAGTTACTCATCAGGGAGGGGAAGCAATCAGCCCCAGCATTTT. Its translation is CASSYSSGRGSNQPQHF.